The rows below give T cell receptor beta chains drawn from one sample of a study of early T cells in non-severe SARS-CoV-2 infection. TCRdb re-called the 5' RACE reads through MiXCR, storing one row per CDR3 protein. The sample records around 93,000 distinct CDR3 sequences, roughly 12% being singletons. Sequenced here: whole blood, sampled at baseline. All receptors derive from an adult who was a healthcare worker with PCR-confirmed SARS-CoV-2 infection or an uninfected control (not recorded which). The CDR3 runs from the conserved cysteine through the conserved F or W. Not every row has a clone size; where given, it reads once, few, many or a size class.

v_gene: TRBV14; abundance: many; j_gene: TRBJ1-1; CDR3aa: CASSLQENTEAFF
v_gene: TRBV6-6; abundance: NA; j_gene: TRBJ1-6; CDR3aa: CASSRGTGLNSPLHF
v_gene: TRBV12-3/TRBV12-4; abundance: few; j_gene: TRBJ2-3; CDR3aa: CASSFGTSSTDTQYF
v_gene: TRBV3-1; abundance: few; j_gene: TRBJ2-7; CDR3aa: CASSPPGPPYEQYF
v_gene: TRBV10-3; abundance: NA; j_gene: TRBJ1-6; CDR3aa: CAISRDRTNSPLHF
v_gene: TRBV6-5; abundance: many; j_gene: TRBJ2-3; CDR3aa: CASSYDGGRRADTQYF
v_gene: TRBV6-5; abundance: many; j_gene: TRBJ2-2; CDR3aa: CASSSWGSGELFF
v_gene: TRBV7-3; abundance: few; j_gene: TRBJ2-3; CDR3aa: CASSLAFGDTQYF
v_gene: TRBV6-6; abundance: few; j_gene: TRBJ1-1; CDR3aa: CASSPGDNTEAFF
v_gene: TRBV29-1; abundance: many; j_gene: TRBJ2-7; CDR3aa: CSVERQGSGYEQYF
v_gene: TRBV9; abundance: many; j_gene: TRBJ2-7; CDR3aa: CASSPRDRVSYEQYF
v_gene: TRBV28; abundance: many; j_gene: TRBJ2-4; CDR3aa: CASSYGSLAKNIQYF
v_gene: TRBV6-6; abundance: NA; j_gene: TRBJ1-5; CDR3aa: CASSYGQGGNSNQPQHF
v_gene: TRBV5-6; abundance: NA; j_gene: TRBJ2-1; CDR3aa: CASSSLKRDKNEQFF
v_gene: TRBV7-7; abundance: few; j_gene: TRBJ2-7; CDR3aa: CASSKAGSYEQYF
v_gene: TRBV20-1; abundance: few; j_gene: TRBJ2-4; CDR3aa: CSAEAGGLKNIQYF
v_gene: TRBV6-6; abundance: many; j_gene: TRBJ1-1; CDR3aa: CASSYFVGGEVKVGAFF
v_gene: TRBV7-2; abundance: NA; j_gene: TRBJ2-2; CDR3aa: CASSLLLLTGDTGELFF
v_gene: TRBV6-1; abundance: NA; j_gene: TRBJ1-1; CDR3aa: CASRRDNLMNTEAFF
v_gene: TRBV4-1; abundance: many; j_gene: TRBJ2-3; CDR3aa: CASRQGEGADTQYF
v_gene: TRBV6-1; abundance: NA; j_gene: TRBJ2-7; CDR3aa: CANGSPYEQYF
v_gene: TRBV11-3; abundance: NA; j_gene: TRBJ2-1; CDR3aa: CATSVAGGGKEQFF
v_gene: TRBV6-1; abundance: few; j_gene: TRBJ2-7; CDR3aa: CASRNGVHEQYF
v_gene: TRBV2; abundance: few; j_gene: TRBJ2-6; CDR3aa: CASSDRRGSSGANVLTF
v_gene: TRBV7-9; abundance: few; j_gene: TRBJ2-1; CDR3aa: CASSLPGTAYNEQFF
v_gene: TRBV27; abundance: NA; j_gene: TRBJ1-4; CDR3aa: CASRLFGADNEKLFF
v_gene: TRBV27; abundance: NA; j_gene: TRBJ2-1; CDR3aa: CASSLRLAGGNEQFF
v_gene: TRBV5-4; abundance: NA; j_gene: TRBJ2-1; CDR3aa: CASAQELRDGEQFF
v_gene: TRBV19; abundance: NA; j_gene: TRBJ2-7; CDR3aa: CASSDRQEQYF
v_gene: TRBV14; abundance: NA; j_gene: TRBJ1-5; CDR3aa: CASSLSRGGSYSNQPQHF
v_gene: TRBV7-9; abundance: NA; j_gene: TRBJ2-7; CDR3aa: CASSFGADAYEQYF